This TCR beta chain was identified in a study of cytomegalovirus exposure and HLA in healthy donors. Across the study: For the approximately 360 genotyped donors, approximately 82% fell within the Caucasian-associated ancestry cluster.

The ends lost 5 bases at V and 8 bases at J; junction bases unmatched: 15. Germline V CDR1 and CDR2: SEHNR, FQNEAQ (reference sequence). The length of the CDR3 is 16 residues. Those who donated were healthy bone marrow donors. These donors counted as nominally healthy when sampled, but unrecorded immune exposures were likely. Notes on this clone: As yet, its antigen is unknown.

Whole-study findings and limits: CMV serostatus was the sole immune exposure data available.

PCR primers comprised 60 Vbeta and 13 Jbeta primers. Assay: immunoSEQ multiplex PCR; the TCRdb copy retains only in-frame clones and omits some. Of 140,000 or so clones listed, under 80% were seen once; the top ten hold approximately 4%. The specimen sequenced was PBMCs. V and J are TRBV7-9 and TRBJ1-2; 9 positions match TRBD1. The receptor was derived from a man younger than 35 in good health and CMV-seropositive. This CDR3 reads CASSPGQGHGSKGYTF. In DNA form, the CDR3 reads TGTGCCAGCAGCCCCGGACAGGGGCATGGTTCGAAGGGCTACACCTTC. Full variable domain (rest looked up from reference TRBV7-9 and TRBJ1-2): DTGVSQNPRHKITKRGQNVTFRCDPISEHNRLYWYRQTLGQGPEFLTYFQNEAQLEKSRLLSDRFSAERPKGSFSTLEIQRTEQGDSAMYLCASSPGQGHGSKGYTFGSGTRLTVV.